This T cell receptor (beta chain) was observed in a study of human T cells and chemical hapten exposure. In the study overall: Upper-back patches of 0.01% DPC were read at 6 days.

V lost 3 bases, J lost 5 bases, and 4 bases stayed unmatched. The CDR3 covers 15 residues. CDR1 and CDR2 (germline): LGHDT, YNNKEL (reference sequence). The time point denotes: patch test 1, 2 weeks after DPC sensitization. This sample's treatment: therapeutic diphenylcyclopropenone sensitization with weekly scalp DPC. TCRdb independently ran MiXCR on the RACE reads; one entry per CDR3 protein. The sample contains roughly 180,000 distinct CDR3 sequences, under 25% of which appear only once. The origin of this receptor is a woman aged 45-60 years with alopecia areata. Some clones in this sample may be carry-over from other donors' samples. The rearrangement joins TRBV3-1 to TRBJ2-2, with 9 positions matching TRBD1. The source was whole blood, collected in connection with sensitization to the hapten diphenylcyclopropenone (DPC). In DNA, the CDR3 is TGTGCCAGCAGCCAGGGGACAGGGTTAACCGGGGAGCTGTTTTTT. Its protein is CASSQGTGLTGELFF.